This is a list of T cell receptor beta chains from one sample in a study of CD8+ T cells in alopecia areata. Repertoires were generated with immunoSEQ multiplex PCR, while TCRdb's copy carries only in-frame clones and drops some. The sample yields about 220,000 clones, approximately 57% seen once. Sequences were derived from CD4+ T cells sorted from blood, sampled at week 4, from a patient treated with tofacitinib. The receptors originated from a human donor with alopecia areata. Each CDR3 is given with its conserved first and last residue. Fields, in order: clone size, V gene, J gene, D gene, CDR3 protein, CDR3 DNA. A D gene is named only where the DNA matches it firmly. Only some rows state a clone size, as once, few, many or a class for expanded clones.

>.|TRBV6-5|TRBJ2-7|.
CASSYYGIYEQYF
TGTGCCAGCAGTTACTATGGGATCTACGAGCAGTACTTC
>.|TRBV30|TRBJ1-1|.
CAWSMWGAGTEAFF
TGTGCCTGGAGTATGTGGGGGGCTGGGACTGAAGCTTTCTTT
>.|TRBV4-1|TRBJ1-5|.
CASSQVEGRQVGQPQHF
TGCGCCAGCAGCCAAGTAGAGGGCAGACAAGTAGGGCAGCCCCAGCATTTT
>few|TRBV5-6|TRBJ1-2|.
CASSFRRSYGYTF
TGTGCCAGCAGCTTCAGGCGGAGCTATGGCTACACCTTC
>many|TRBV27|TRBJ1-3|.
CASKREVSGNTIYF
TGTGCTAGTAAGAGGGAGGTCTCCGGAAACACCATATATTTT
>few|TRBV5-4|TRBJ2-7|.
CASSVNRRGYEQYF
TGTGCCAGCAGCGTGAACCGTAGGGGTTACGAGCAGTACTTC
>.|TRBV18|TRBJ1-5|.
CASSRLGSGAHNQPQHF
TGTGCCAGCTCACGACTCGGATCGGGGGCCCACAATCAGCCCCAGCATTTT
>.|TRBV29-1|TRBJ1-1|TRBD1
CSGQGENTEAFF
TGCAGCGGACAGGGAGAGAACACTGAAGCTTTCTTT
>.|TRBV5-1|TRBJ2-5|TRBD1
CASSFWDRGETQYF
TGCGCCAGCAGCTTTTGGGACAGGGGAGAGACCCAGTACTTC
>many|TRBV2|TRBJ2-7|TRBD1
CASSVRDRSEQYF
TGTGCCAGCAGTGTTAGGGACAGGAGCGAGCAGTACTTC
>.|TRBV7-2|TRBJ2-1|.
CASSRESRTYNEQFF
TGTGCCAGCAGCCGTGAGAGTCGCACCTACAATGAGCAGTTCTTC
>once|TRBV7-2|TRBJ2-7|TRBD1
CASRGIAGGVYEQYF
TGTGCCAGCAGGGGAATAGCAGGGGGCGTATACGAGCAGTACTTC
>few|TRBV30|TRBJ2-5|.
CAWTLKETQYF
TGTGCCTGGACCCTTAAGGAGACCCAGTACTTC
>few|TRBV4-3|TRBJ2-3|TRBD2
CASSQENSGGAQSRTDTQYF
TGCGCCAGCAGCCAAGAGAATAGCGGGGGGGCCCAGTCGCGCACAGATACGCAGTATTTT
>.|TRBV15|TRBJ1-2|TRBD1
CATSRKGQGAGGYTF
TGTGCCACCAGCAGAAAAGGACAGGGGGCTGGTGGCTACACCTTC
>.|TRBV25-1|TRBJ1-4|.
CASSERSGPNEKLFF
TGTGCCAGCAGTGAAAGAAGCGGACCTAATGAAAAACTGTTTTTT
>.|TRBV11-2|TRBJ2-4|TRBD2
CASSALAGGNIQYF
TGTGCCAGCAGCGCACTAGCGGGGGGAAACATTCAGTACTTC
>.|TRBV29-1|TRBJ1-2|.
CSVDTRGYTF
TGCAGCGTTGATACGAGGGGCTACACCTTC
>.|TRBV4-2|TRBJ1-1|TRBD1
CASSQGQGWAFF
TGTGCCAGCAGCCAAGGACAGGGCTGGGCTTTCTTT